One sample yielded the 26 T cell receptor beta chains listed below, sequenced in a study of cytomegalovirus exposure and HLA in healthy donors (TCRdb year 2017). Libraries were made using the immunoSEQ multiplex PCR assay. For the multiplex PCR, a mixture combining 60 forward primers for TCR Vbeta segments and 13 reverse primers for TCR Jbeta segments was used. The source is immuneACCESS, and TCRdb retained only in-frame sequences with V and J called. Part of the clones is not carried over; for the studies checked, unresolved V genes explain less than half of this, and the remainder is unexplained. This sample comprises approximately 130,000 clones, about 86% of them detected only once. Around 5.5% of the sample lies in the top ten. The sequencing input was PBMCs. All receptors derive from a woman in her thirties in good health and CMV-seronegative.

Concerning this clone: Compared with germline, one end of the junction differs, possibly owing to a read error. The chain employs TRBV29-1 and TRBJ2-2; D is perhaps TRBD1 (5 bases). The CDR3 is 14 amino acids. From germline, CDR1 is SQVTM and CDR2 ANQGSEA. CDR3 DNA: TGCAGCGTCGAAGGCAGGGTAAACACCGGGGAGCTGTTTTTT. This codes for CSVEGRVNTGELFF.

The chain is built from TRBV28 and TRBJ2-7; possible D gene TRBD2, 6 bases. Germline CDR1 MDHEN, CDR2 SYDVKM. Deletions cut 0 bases from V and 1 base from J, with 13 bases between. The CDR3 runs 16 residues. The DNA for the CDR3 is TGTGCCAGCAGTTTATGGGCGGCCGGAGGGTCCTACGAGCAGTACTTC. Protein: CASSLWAAGGSYEQYF.

The chain links TRBV6-5 to TRBJ2-2, with a weak D call TRBD1 (6 bases). Trimming removed 6 bases at V and 3 bases at J, with 11 bases between. CDR3 length: 14 residues. Germline V gene sequence: CDR1 MNHEY, CDR2 SVGAGI. CDR3 region: CASSLTGYTGELFF. The CDR3 DNA sequence: TGTGCCAGCAGCTTAACAGGGTACACCGGGGAGCTGTTTTTT.

The chain is built from TRBV6-6 and TRBJ2-3, with 7 bases that match TRBD2. Germline CDR1 MNHNY, CDR2 SVGAGI (reference sequence). This CDR3 region has 15 residues. V dropped 6 bases and J dropped 4; count of bases not matched to a gene: 10. CDR3 sequence (DNA): TGTGCCAGCAGCCTCGGGGGGTCGGGGCCAGATACGCAGTATTTT. Protein product: CASSLGGSGPDTQYF.

The chain has TRBV7-2 and TRBJ1-5; 8 bases agree with TRBD1. The germline CDR1 and CDR2 sequences are SGHTA and FQGNSA. The V and J ends lost 5 bases and 6 bases, in that order; junction bases with no gene match: 3. The CDR3 has 13 amino acids. The CDR3 sequence is CASSGQGVQPQHF. The CDR3 bases are TGTGCCAGCAGCGGACAGGGAGTTCAGCCCCAGCATTTT.

The chain employs TRBV10-2 and TRBJ1-3; D not resolved. The V gene's germline CDR1 is WSHSY and CDR2 SAAADI. There are 13 residues in the CDR3. Trimming took off 8 bases at V and 0 bases at J, with 8 bases between the two ends. The CDR3 DNA reads as TGCGCCAGCCCCACAGTCTCTGGAAACACCATATATTTT. It encodes CASPTVSGNTIYF.

This chain joins TRBV2 and TRBJ1-1; TRBD1 agrees at 10 bases. V gave up 3 bases and J gave up 4 bases; unmatched junction bases: 5. This CDR3 spans 15 amino acids. Looked up from germline, CDR1 is SNHLY and CDR2 is FYNNEI. The DNA of the CDR3 is TGTGCCAGCAGTGAGGGGACAGGGGAGGGCACTGAAGCTTTCTTT. It encodes CASSEGTGEGTEAFF.

The V call is TRBV9, the J call TRBJ1-6, with 9 bases lining up with TRBD1. The CDR3 totals 15 residues. V lost 3 bases to trimming and J lost 9 bases; unmatched junction nucleotides: 7. Per the germline V gene, CDR1 is SGDLS and CDR2 is YYNGEE. The CDR3 loop is CASSGGGQGSSPLHF. The DNA for the CDR3 is TGTGCCAGCAGCGGGGGGGGACAGGGCAGTTCACCCCTCCACTTT.

The chain has TRBV20-1 and TRBJ2-7, with D unclear. V was clipped by 3 bases and J by 7 bases, with 10 bases between them. Per germline, CDR1 DFQATT and CDR2 SNEGSKA (reference sequence). The CDR3 is made up of 11 amino acids. Here the CDR3 reads CSARSSGEQYF. The CDR3 region has the DNA TGCAGTGCTAGGTCCTCGGGTGAGCAGTACTTC.

This clone was counted only a few times. The chain links TRBV19 to TRBJ1-1; 9 nucleotides match TRBD1. Germline CDR1 reads LNHDA; CDR2 reads SQIVND (reference sequence). J gave up 0 bases and V 9 bases, and 2 bases lay outside the gene matches. The CDR3 loop spans 13 amino acids. This chain's CDR3 is CASYRGLNTEAFF. The CDR3 DNA is TGTGCCAGCTACAGGGGGCTGAACACTGAAGCTTTCTTT.

The chain recombines TRBV28 with TRBJ1-1; tentatively, D is TRBD1 (5 bases). Germline values: CDR1 MDHEN, CDR2 SYDVKM. The length of the CDR3 is 15 residues. V was shortened by 6 bases and J by 0 bases, with 14 bases between the two germline ends. The CDR3 is CASRYSRVMNTEAFF. The CDR3 DNA is TGTGCCAGCAGATATTCCAGGGTAATGAACACTGAAGCTTTCTTT.

A few counts support this clone. V gene TRBV28 combines with J gene TRBJ2-5, with 10 nucleotides matching TRBD2. This CDR3 is 15 amino acids long. Germline trimming cut 3 bases from V and 3 bases from J; bases unmatched to any gene: 4. CDR1 is MDHEN and CDR2 is SYDVKM in the germline V gene. CDR3 loop: CASSLRLAGEETQYF. The CDR3 bases are TGTGCCAGCAGTTTGAGGCTAGCGGGAGAAGAGACCCAGTACTTC.

There are a few counts of this clone. This chain uses TRBV4-3 with TRBJ1-1, with D possibly TRBD1 on 6 matching bases. CDR3 length: 15 residues. Between the trimmed V and J ends, which lost 3 bases and 0 bases, there was a span of 11 bases. Per germline, CDR1 LGHNA and CDR2 YSLEER. In DNA form, the CDR3 reads TGCGCCAGCAGCCAGGACAGTTCCATGAACACTGAAGCTTTCTTT. This codes for CASSQDSSMNTEAFF.

The V call is TRBV28, the J call TRBJ1-2; TRBD1 matches at 7 bases. Per the germline V gene, CDR1 is MDHEN and CDR2 is SYDVKM. The CDR3 extends over 14 amino acids. Trimming took 6 bases from V and 4 from J; bases not matched to a gene: 8. CDR3 nucleotide sequence: TGTGCCAGCAGCCGCATGGGACAGTCCTATGGCTACACCTTC. Residues: CASSRMGQSYGYTF.

The chain employs TRBV13 and TRBJ2-1, with a possible D match to TRBD2 (7 bases). The CDR3 is made up of 15 amino acids. Trimming took off 4 bases at V and 6 bases at J, with 16 bases between the two ends. The germline V gene has CDR1 PRHDT and CDR2 FYEKMQ (reference sequence). CDR3 in amino acids: CASSSAGQGSNEQFF. CDR3 nucleotide sequence: TGTGCCAGCAGCTCAGCGGGGCAGGGGTCCAATGAGCAGTTCTTC.

In this sample, this clone turned up a few times. The chain uses TRBV6-5 and TRBJ1-1, with a tentative D call TRBD1 (5 bases). The germline V and J ends were trimmed by 4 bases and 4 bases, with 19 bases remaining between them. Germline CDR1 MNHEY, CDR2 SVGAGI. CDR3 length: 16 amino acids. CDR3 loop: CASSSPSGGGSTEAFF. The DNA of the CDR3 is TGTGCCAGCAGTTCACCGTCGGGGGGAGGGAGCACTGAAGCTTTCTTT.

This clone was counted once. The V and J genes are TRBV7-9 and TRBJ1-2; D is unresolved. The germline CDR1 and CDR2 sequences are SEHNR and FQNEAQ (reference sequence). V was trimmed by 5 bases and J by 0 bases, leaving 13 bases between them. The CDR3 is 15 residues long. In DNA, the CDR3 is TGTGCCAGCAGCCGACGGGAAGAATCTAACTATGGCTACACCTTC. Its protein is CASSRREESNYGYTF.

The J gene is TRBJ2-5, the V gene TRBV9, with 8 bases matching TRBD2. Germline-derived CDR1 and CDR2 are SGDLS and YYNGEE. This CDR3 is 16 amino acids long. The V segment lost 6 bases and the J segment 5 bases; nucleotides outside the gene matches: 15. Here the CDR3 reads CASTQGAGGSRETQYF. Written as DNA, the CDR3 is TGTGCCAGCACCCAAGGGGCGGGGGGCTCCCGGGAGACCCAGTACTTC.

The chain's CDR3 is CASSLVLDSSYEQYF. DNA for the CDR3: TGTGCCAGCAGCTTGGTACTGGACAGCTCCTACGAGCAGTACTTC. The chain couples TRBV5-6 to TRBJ2-7, with D possibly TRBD1 on 6 matching bases. The CDR3 has 15 residues. Germline V lookup: CDR1 SGHDT, CDR2 YYEEEE. The V end was cut by 0 bases, the J end by 0 bases, with 10 bases between.

This chain joins TRBV7-2 and TRBJ2-2; TRBD1 matches at 8 bases. The V gene end was trimmed by 6 bases and the J gene end by 2 bases; junction bases not matched to a gene: 5. Germline CDR1 and CDR2: SGHTA and FQGNSA. The CDR3 loop spans 15 amino acids. The CDR3 region has the DNA TGTGCCAGCAGTTTTGGACAGGGAAACACCGGGGAGCTGTTTTTT. Encoded protein: CASSFGQGNTGELFF.

The CDR3 spells CASSPPGQRFYEQYF. As DNA, the CDR3 is TGTGCCAGCAGCCCTCCGGGACAGAGATTTTACGAGCAGTACTTC. The chain has TRBV7-9 and TRBJ2-7; 7 bases align to TRBD1. V lost 5 bases and J lost 4; bases outside the gene matches: 11. Germline CDR1 and CDR2: SEHNR and FQNEAQ (reference sequence). CDR3 size: 15 residues.

Concerning this clone: One junction end does not reproduce the germline sequence, and a read error may be involved. The chain has TRBV7-7 and TRBJ2-3; 15 bases are a match to TRBD2. CDR3 length: 19 amino acids. Germline V gives CDR1 SSHAT, CDR2 FNYEAQ (reference sequence). CDR3 residues: CASSQRPKGLAGGSDTQYF. The CDR3 DNA sequence: TGTGCTAGCAGCCAAAGACCGAAAGGACTAGCGGGAGGGTCAGATACGCAGTATTTT.

CDR3 DNA sequence: TGCGCCAGCAGCTTCTGGCCCCCTGACTATGGCTACACCTTC. Protein sequence: CASSFWPPDYGYTF. The chain has TRBV5-1 and TRBJ1-2; D gene unclear. The CDR3 is made up of 14 amino acids. V lost 2 bases and J lost 3, with 11 bases in between. CDR1 and CDR2 (germline): SGHRS, YFSETQ.

This chain joins TRBV27 and TRBJ2-3, with 9 bases matching TRBD1. The V gene's germline CDR1 is MNHEY and CDR2 SMNVEV (reference sequence). This CDR3 spans 16 amino acids. V lost 6 bases and J lost 0; bases outside the gene matches: 7. CDR3 loop: CASSTGTGPSTDTQYF. The CDR3 bases are TGTGCCAGCAGCACCGGGACAGGGCCTAGCACAGATACGCAGTATTTT.

The CDR3 DNA reads TGTGCCAGCAGTGACCCGACAGGGGCATGGAACACCATATATTTT. As protein: CASSDPTGAWNTIYF. The V and J genes are TRBV6-6 and TRBJ1-3; 8 positions agree with TRBD1. Germline assignment: CDR1 MNHNY and CDR2 SVGAGI (reference sequence). The CDR3 runs to 15 residues. V was clipped by 5 bases and J by 7 bases; unmatched bases: 10.

V and J are TRBV6-5 and TRBJ1-2, with 8 bases matching TRBD1. J gave up 6 bases and V 6 bases, and 6 bases lay outside the gene matches. Germline V lookup: CDR1 MNHEY, CDR2 SVGAGI. This CDR3 is 13 amino acids long. CDR3 nucleotides: TGTGCCAGCAGAGAGACAGGGGTGGATGGCTACACCTTC. Translated, it gives CASRETGVDGYTF.